This TCR beta chain was recorded in a study of cytomegalovirus exposure and HLA in healthy donors. Looking at the study overall: When 350 to 500 donors were genotyped, approximately 81% of them were found to fall in the Caucasian-associated ancestry cluster.

Whole-study results and caveats: A later analysis reportedly found that, within productive TCRs, an Asian-associated ancestry cluster had fewer N-insertions than the mean observed across the 666 donors. Listed as cytomegalovirus-associated were 150 to 200 TCR beta chains. A later analysis by the authors found several of the most significant clusters apparently linked to common viral pathogens.

Concerning this clone: Its target is not known.

The CDR3 sequence is 17 residues long. Losses at the gene ends were 3 bases for V and 1 base for J; bases not matched to a gene: 5. Germline V gene sequence: CDR1 SGHRS, CDR2 YFSETQ. This PCR relied on a set of 60 Vbeta primers and 13 Jbeta primers. The assay was immunoSEQ multiplex PCR, and TCRdb's table has in-frame clones only and misses some. This sample's table has just over 150,000 clones. This sequence was found in a woman aged 55-75 years in good health and CMV-seronegative. The sample comprised PBMCs. This sequence joins TRBV5-1 and TRBJ2-6; TRBD1 matches at 9 bases. In DNA form, the CDR3 reads TGCGCCAGCAGCTCCGGGACAGGGTGGTCTGGGGCCAACGTCCTGACTTTC. This codes for CASSSGTGWSGANVLTF.